These 10 T cell receptor beta chains share one sample of origin, sequenced in a study of identifying expanded T cells in peripheral blood. Data came from immunoSEQ multiplex PCR; TCRdb stores just in-frame clones and leaves some out. The data show roughly 100,000 clones, approximately 90% seen once. Sequencing was performed on blood. These receptors came from a person aged 18-69 years in good health.

The chain uses TRBV7-9 and TRBJ2-7; 8 nucleotides match TRBD2. J lost 2 bases, V lost 3 bases, and 3 bases had no gene match. This CDR3 is built from 14 residues. In germline, CDR1 is SEHNR, CDR2 FQNEAQ (reference sequence). Here the CDR3 reads CASSFTSGPYEQYF. CDR3 in DNA: TGTGCCAGCAGCTTCACTAGCGGTCCCTACGAGCAGTACTTC.

The chain uses TRBV6-5 and TRBJ2-1; D not resolved. V dropped 7 bases and J dropped 3 bases, with 4 bases sitting between them. CDR3 length: 11 residues. Germline-derived CDR1 and CDR2 are MNHEY and SVGAGI. DNA for the CDR3: TGTGCCAGCACAGTCTACAATGAGCAGTTCTTC. It codes for CASTVYNEQFF.

The chain uses TRBV18 and TRBJ1-4; weak D call: TRBD1 (6 bases). Trimming took off 3 bases at V and 7 bases at J, with 18 bases between the two ends. The CDR3 sequence is 16 residues long. CDR1 KGHSH and CDR2 LQKENI come from the germline V gene. CDR3 DNA sequence: TGTGCCAGCTCACCCCAGGGCCAACCCAGGGGTGAAAAACTGTTTTTT. It specifies CASSPQGQPRGEKLFF.

The chain couples TRBV6-6 to TRBJ1-5; D is unresolved. This CDR3 comprises 14 residues. The V end lost 2 bases, the J end lost 3 bases, and 8 bases lay between the germline ends. CDR1 is MNHNY, CDR2 SVGAGI, per germline (reference sequence). The DNA for the CDR3 is TGTGCCAGCAGTTACGCAGGACCCAATCAGCCCCAGCATTTT. The encoded protein is CASSYAGPNQPQHF.

The chain's CDR3 is CASSPGQGWGYGYTF. The CDR3 nucleotides are TGTGCCAGCAGCCCCGGACAGGGATGGGGCTATGGCTACACCTTC. The chain couples TRBV7-9 to TRBJ1-2, with 8 bases identical to TRBD1. Germline-derived CDR1 and CDR2 are SEHNR and FQNEAQ (reference sequence). V was clipped by 5 bases and J by 4 bases; unmatched bases: 9. The CDR3 totals 15 residues. The full variable domain, with the rest looked up from reference TRBV7-9 and TRBJ1-2, is DTGVSQNPRHKITKRGQNVTFRCDPISEHNRLYWYRQTLGQGPEFLTYFQNEAQLEKSRLLSDRFSAERPKGSFSTLEIQRTEQGDSAMYLCASSPGQGWGYGYTFGSGTRLTVV.

The CDR3 loop reads CASSEDLQGTDTQYF. In nucleotides, the CDR3 is TGTGCCAGCAGCGAGGATCTGCAGGGCACAGATACGCAGTATTTT. The V call is TRBV9, the J call TRBJ2-3; D is unclear. V was shortened by 3 bases and J by 1 base, with 12 bases between the two germline ends. CDR3 length equals 15 residues. Germline CDR1 is SGDLS and CDR2 is YYNGEE.

This clone was picked up one time. The CDR3 DNA is TGTGCCAGCAGTTTATTGGGTTCCTATAATGAAAAACTGTTTTTT. This encodes CASSLLGSYNEKLFF. The rearrangement uses TRBV27 and TRBJ1-4; D call uncertain. Germline V gene data show CDR1 as MNHEY and CDR2 as SMNVEV (reference sequence). The CDR3 has 15 residues. Trimming removed 1 base at V and 4 bases at J, with 10 bases between.

The chain recombines TRBV7-2 with TRBJ2-1; D remains ambiguous. Germline lookup yields CDR1 SGHTA and CDR2 FQGNSA. This CDR3 has 12 amino acids. Trimming cost V 3 bases and J 6 bases, with 6 bases left between them. The CDR3 sequence is CASSLIGNEQFF. In nucleotides, the CDR3 is TGTGCCAGCAGCTTGATTGGCAATGAGCAGTTCTTC.

The chain carries TRBV18 and TRBJ1-2, with D possibly TRBD1 on 5 matching bases. The length of the CDR3 is 13 residues. In germline, CDR1 is KGHSH, CDR2 LQKENI. V lost 3 bases, J lost 8 bases, and 13 bases lay in between. CDR3 loop: CASSPAGSRGYTF. CDR3 bases: TGTGCCAGCTCACCTGCAGGGTCTAGAGGCTACACCTTC.

This clone has only one observation. The V gene is TRBV10-3, the J gene TRBJ2-7; 9 nucleotides align to TRBD2. CDR3 length: 14 amino acids. Per germline, CDR1 ENHRY and CDR2 SYGVKD. After removal of 2 bases from V and 3 bases from J, the junction contained 2 bases not matched to a gene. This chain's CDR3 is CAISEERGVYEQYF. The CDR3 DNA follows: TGTGCCATCAGTGAGGAGCGGGGGGTCTACGAGCAGTACTTC.